The 26 T cell receptor beta chains below all came from one sample that was sequenced in a study of T cells in women clearing cervical HPV infection. The protocol was immunoSEQ multiplex PCR, while the TCRdb copy is restricted to in-frame clones and leaves out a portion. This table holds tens of thousands of clones. Sequenced material: blood buffy coat. The receptors shown here come from a woman between 18 and 69 years old with a cervical HPV16 infection that either progressed to CIN3+ or cleared (not recorded which).

About this clone itself: Read coverage stops 3 residues before the CDR3 terminus; the germline J gene supplies the remainder. The J gene is TRBJ2-1, the V gene TRBV10-3; a weak D match, TRBD1 (6 bases). Germline assignment: CDR1 ENHRY and CDR2 SYGVKD. V lost 5 bases and J lost 5, with 22 bases in between. This CDR3 contains 17 residues. The CDR3: CAISKGLPGALNNEQFF. The covered CDR3 bases are TGTGCCATCAGTAAAGGACTCCCAGGGGCCCTGAACAATGAG.

As regards this clone: The read halts 3 residues ahead of the CDR3 end, with the missing end drawn from the germline J gene. The chain recombines TRBV12-3 or TRBV12-4 with TRBJ1-1, with a tentative D call TRBD1 (5 bases). CDR3 size: 15 residues. Trimming cost V 1 base and J 0 bases, with 9 bases left between them. This CDR3 is CASSLEEGMNTEAFF. The part of the CDR3 DNA that was read is TGTGCCAGCAGTTTAGAAGAGGGGATGAACACTGAA.

In regard to this clone: The read is 3 residues too short to cover the CDR3 end, so that end is filled in from the germline J gene. The rearrangement links TRBV11-2 to TRBJ1-1; D unclear. V lost 2 bases, J lost 1 base, and 5 bases lay in between. Per germline, CDR1 SGHAT and CDR2 FQNNGV. The CDR3 contains 13 residues. The CDR3 here is CASSLYRNTEAFF. The CDR3 DNA, read in part, is TGTGCCAGCAGCTTATATCGGAACACTGAA.

The sequenced CDR3 bases are TGCAGCGTTGAACCTTTGGGCGCTAACTATGGC. It encodes CSVEPLGANYG. The whole CDR3 protein reads CSVEPLGANYGYTF. The chain joins TRBV29-1 to TRBJ1-2; no definite D call. The CDR3 end falls 3 residues outside the read, so it is completed with the germline J gene. The germline CDR1 and CDR2 sequences are SQVTM and ANQGSEA. V gave up 2 bases and J gave up 0 bases, with 10 bases separating them. This CDR3 has 14 residues.

As concerns this clone: The read gets to within 3 residues of the CDR3 end, and the germline J gene fills in the rest. This chain uses TRBV6-1 with TRBJ1-2; D is uncertain. Germline CDR1 and CDR2: MNHNS and SASEGT. The CDR3 covers 15 residues. The part of the CDR3 DNA that was read is TGTGCCAGCAGTGACCCGGCTTTGGGCACAGATACC. This gives the protein CASSDPALGTDT. The whole CDR3 protein is CASSDPALGTDTYTF.

In the case of this clone: The CDR3 end lies 3 residues beyond the end of the read and is filled in from the germline J gene. The chain carries TRBV28 and TRBJ1-1, with D uncertain. This CDR3 contains 15 residues. Germline-derived CDR1 and CDR2 are MDHEN and SYDVKM. The V end lost 5 bases, the J end lost 7 bases, and 20 bases lay between the germline ends. CDR3 protein: CASSGRGGTLNEAFF. The sequenced part of the CDR3 DNA is TGTGCCAGCAGTGGCCGTGGTGGTACGCTTAATGAA.

In regard to this clone: The read stops 3 residues short of the end of the CDR3; the missing end is completed from the germline J gene. The chain is built from TRBV2 and TRBJ2-3, with D uncertain. The CDR3 runs to 16 residues. V lost 6 bases, J lost 0 bases, and 16 bases lay in between. CDR1 is SNHLY, CDR2 FYNNEI, per germline. The sequenced part of the CDR3 DNA is TGTGCCAGCAGCATAACGAACACGAAAAGCACAGATACG. Its protein product is CASSITNTKSTDT. The whole CDR3 is CASSITNTKSTDTQYF.

Remarks on this clone: The sequence runs out 3 residues before the end of the CDR3; the remainder is reconstructed from the germline J gene. The chain links TRBV12-5 to TRBJ2-5; 7 positions match TRBD1. Losses at the gene ends were 3 bases for V and 2 bases for J; bases not matched to a gene: 3. Germline V gene sequence: CDR1 LGHNT, CDR2 FRNRAP. There are 14 residues in the CDR3. The CDR3 sequence is CASGLGTEQETQYF. The sequenced CDR3 bases are TGTGCTAGTGGTTTAGGGACAGAGCAAGAGACC.

For this clone: The read comes to an end 3 residues before the CDR3 does, leaving the germline J gene to fill in the end. The rearrangement joins TRBV20-1 to TRBJ1-5; D is ambiguous. CDR1 is DFQATT, CDR2 SNEGSKA, per germline (reference sequence). The V gene lost 0 bases and the J gene lost 0 bases, with 6 bases spanning the gap. This CDR3 is built from 14 residues. Here the CDR3 reads CSARDSNSNQPQHF. CDR3 DNA, as far as it was read: TGCAGTGCTAGAGATTCTAATAGCAATCAGCCC.

Regarding this clone: A read error may account for a junction end that differs from germline. The read ends 3 residues before the CDR3 terminus; that terminus is restored from the germline J gene. The same CDR3 arises from other DNA sequences in this sample as well. This sequence joins TRBV5-5 and TRBJ1-3; no clear D gene. This CDR3 spans 14 amino acids. Germline lookup yields CDR1 SGHKS and CDR2 YYEKEE (reference sequence). CDR3 residues: CASSLGHSGNTIYF. The CDR3 bases that were read are TGTGCCAGCAGCTTGGGACACTCTGGAAACACA.

On this clone: The read terminates 3 residues before the CDR3 end, so the remaining end is supplied by the germline J gene. The genes are TRBV5-4 and TRBJ1-2; TRBD1 matches 8 bases. After removal of 0 bases from V and 5 bases from J, the junction contained 3 bases not matched to a gene. This CDR3 comprises 14 residues. The germline gives CDR1 SGHNT, CDR2 YYREEE (reference sequence). CDR3 DNA, as far as it was read: TGTGCCAGCAGCTTGGATGACAGGGGTTATGGC. Translation: CASSLDDRGYG. The complete CDR3 reads CASSLDDRGYGYTF. The full variable domain, in which reference TRBV5-4 and TRBJ1-2 provide the parts outside the CDR3, is ETGVTQSPTHLIKTRGQQVTLRCSSQSGHNTVSWYQQALGQGPQFIFQYYREEENGRGNFPPRFSGLQFPNYSSELNVNALELDDSALYLCASSLDDRGYGYTFGSGTRLTVV.

Regarding this clone: The read halts 3 residues ahead of the CDR3 end, with the missing end drawn from the germline J gene. The chain joins TRBV28 to TRBJ2-7; D gene ambiguous. The CDR3 runs to 17 residues. Germline V gives CDR1 MDHEN, CDR2 SYDVKM. Deletions cut 6 bases from V and 6 bases from J, with 27 bases between. CDR3 residues: CASSAFTRRATFGEQYF. The part of the CDR3 DNA that was read is TGTGCCAGCAGCGCTTTTACGCGAAGGGCCACGTTTGGCGAG.

On this clone: Sequencing ends 3 residues short of the CDR3 end; the germline J gene provides the rest. The sample holds other DNA sequences that translate to the same CDR3. V gene TRBV29-1 combines with J gene TRBJ1-3; D remains ambiguous. V was shortened by 0 bases and J by 0 bases, with 12 bases between the two germline ends. This CDR3 is built from 16 residues. Germline V lookup: CDR1 SQVTM, CDR2 ANQGSEA. CDR3 region: CSVEDRPRDSGNTIYF. The CDR3 DNA, read in part, is TGCAGCGTTGAAGACCGTCCGCGCGACTCTGGAAACACC.

The sequenced part of the CDR3 DNA is TGCAGTGCTAGAGAGCGGGGGGGAGTAGAGACC. This codes for CSARERGGVET. The full CDR3 protein is CSARERGGVETQYF. The chain has TRBV20-1 and TRBJ2-5; 9 positions agree with TRBD2. The read halts 3 residues ahead of the CDR3 end, with the missing end drawn from the germline J gene. The CDR3 length is 14 residues. Germline V gene lookup returns CDR1 DFQATT and CDR2 SNEGSKA (reference sequence). V lost 0 bases, J lost 4 bases, and 3 bases stayed unmatched.

Regarding this clone: The sequenced fragment ends 3 residues before the CDR3 boundary, so the rest is inferred from the germline J gene. The V gene is TRBV28, the J gene TRBJ1-4; no definite D call. Germline V gives CDR1 MDHEN, CDR2 SYDVKM. V was shortened by 5 bases and J by 8 bases, with 9 bases between the two germline ends. This CDR3 is built from 12 residues. The sequenced part of the CDR3 DNA is TGTGCCAGCAGTCCCCAGATAGAAAAA. This codes for CASSPQIEK. The complete CDR3 sequence is CASSPQIEKLFF.

Worth noting for this clone: The read ends 3 residues shy of where the CDR3 ends; the end is completed using the germline J gene. The rearrangement links TRBV7-6 to TRBJ1-1, with TRBD1 as a possible D gene (6 bases). CDR3 size: 15 residues. Per the germline V gene, CDR1 is SGHVS and CDR2 is FNYEAQ. The CDR3 sequence: CASSIRQAGGEKAFF. CDR3 bases read: TGTGCCAGCAGCATAAGACAGGCGGGTGGGGAAAAA.

Remarks on this clone: From the germline J gene comes the end of the CDR3, since the read stops 3 residues before it. V and J are TRBV11-3 and TRBJ2-5; perhaps TRBD1 as D (5 bases). The V gene's germline CDR1 is SGHNT and CDR2 YENEEA. V lost 1 base and J lost 5, with 14 bases in between. The CDR3 spans 15 residues. The covered CDR3 bases are TGTGCCAGCAGCTTAGGGGGCGCACAGGAGGAGACC. As protein: CASSLGGAQEET. The whole CDR3 region reads CASSLGGAQEETQYF.

Turning to this clone: Read sequence stops 3 residues before the CDR3 end, and the germline J gene provides the missing end. The V and J genes are TRBV29-1 and TRBJ2-2; 14 nucleotides line up with TRBD2. The CDR3 is made up of 17 amino acids. V lost 6 bases and J lost 1; bases outside the gene matches: 7. CDR1 SQVTM and CDR2 ANQGSEA come from the germline V gene. The CDR3 sequence: CSVLGLAGAQNTGELFF. The CDR3 DNA, read in part, is TGCAGCGTCCTGGGACTAGCGGGGGCCCAGAACACCGGGGAG.

About this clone itself: Coverage ceases 3 residues before the CDR3 finishes, and the germline J gene fills in the end. This chain links TRBV14 with TRBJ2-7; no reliable D call. The CDR3 totals 15 residues. V gave up 4 bases and J gave up 0 bases, with 13 bases separating them. In germline, CDR1 is SGHDN, CDR2 FVKESK. The CDR3: CASSPLPAASYEQYF. The sequenced CDR3 bases are TGTGCCAGCAGCCCCCTCCCCGCGGCCTCCTACGAG.

Turning to this clone: Coverage ceases 3 residues before the CDR3 finishes, and the germline J gene fills in the end. The V and J genes are TRBV11-3 and TRBJ1-1, with D unclear. The CDR3 spans 12 residues. Germline assignment: CDR1 SGHNT and CDR2 YENEEA. V lost 2 bases to trimming and J lost 4 bases, with 5 bases between them. The CDR3 sequence: CASSLRVTEAFF. Incomplete CDR3 DNA: TGTGCCAGCAGCTTAAGGGTCACTGAA.

In the case of this clone: The observed sequence ends 3 residues before the CDR3 terminus, with the missing tail filled in from the germline J gene. The chain joins TRBV7-2 to TRBJ2-3; 8 bases are a match to TRBD1. This CDR3 has 14 residues. CDR1 and CDR2 from the germline V gene are SGHTA and FQGNSA. The sequenced part of the CDR3 DNA is TGTGCCAGCAGCTTCGACAGGGGCAATCAGCCG. Protein sequence: CASSFDRGNQP. The CDR3, in full, reads CASSFDRGNQPQYF.

As to this clone: The read terminates 3 residues before the CDR3 end, so the remaining end is supplied by the germline J gene. This rearrangement joins TRBV12-3 or TRBV12-4 to TRBJ1-1; 7 bases are shared with TRBD1. The CDR3 loop spans 11 amino acids. The CDR3 spells CASSRDREAFF. The covered CDR3 bases are TGTGCCAGCAGCAGGGACAGAGAA.

Comment on this clone: With the read ending 3 residues before the CDR3 end, the germline J gene is used to fill in that end. The chain has TRBV9 and TRBJ2-3, with TRBD2 identical over 13 bases. This CDR3 spans 16 amino acids. Germline trimming cut 3 bases from V and 4 bases from J; bases unmatched to any gene: 5. The germline gives CDR1 SGDLS, CDR2 YYNGEE. The chain's CDR3 is CASSATSGGVPDTQYF. Incomplete CDR3 DNA: TGTGCCAGCAGCGCCACTAGCGGGGGGGTTCCAGATACG.

A note on this clone: The CDR3 end is not reached by the read, which stops 3 residues before it; the germline J gene fills it in. The chain couples TRBV7-9 to TRBJ1-1; 9 positions match TRBD1. The CDR3 contains 15 residues. Germline-derived CDR1 and CDR2 are SEHNR and FQNEAQ (reference sequence). The CDR3 sequence: CASSQDTNRGREAFF. The CDR3 DNA, read in part, is TGTGCCAGCAGCCAAGACACAAACAGGGGGCGAGAA. The full variable domain, rest sourced from reference TRBV7-9 and TRBJ1-1, is DTGVSQNPRHKITKRGQNVTFRCDPISEHNRLYWYRQTLGQGPEFLTYFQNEAQLEKSRLLSDRFSAERPKGSFSTLEIQRTEQGDSAMYLCASSQDTNRGREAFFGQGTRLTVV.

A word on this clone: With the read ending 3 residues before the CDR3 end, the germline J gene is used to fill in that end. The chain combines TRBV5-5 with TRBJ2-2; D might be TRBD1 (5 bases). CDR3 length equals 14 residues. Germline-derived CDR1 and CDR2 are SGHKS and YYEKEE (reference sequence). The part of the CDR3 DNA that was read is TGTGCCAGCAGCTCGACAGTTGGAAATGAAAAG. Amino acid sequence: CASSSTVGNEK. In full, the CDR3 is CASSSTVGNEKLFF.

For this clone: The read gets to within 3 residues of the CDR3 end, and the germline J gene fills in the rest. The rearrangement uses TRBV10-3 and TRBJ2-2, with no clear D. Germline lookup yields CDR1 ENHRY and CDR2 SYGVKD. The V gene lost 0 bases and the J gene lost 0 bases, with 14 bases spanning the gap. This CDR3 contains 18 residues. CDR3 bases read: TGTGCCATCAGTGAGTCGAAGGGCGTGGGCACGAACACCGGGGAG. Translation gives CAISESKGVGTNTGE. The CDR3 reads in full as CAISESKGVGTNTGELFF.